This TCR beta chain comes out of a study of cytomegalovirus exposure and HLA in healthy donors (dated by TCRdb to between 2016 and 2019). In the study overall: In an earlier analysis of approximately 640 of the donors, 250 to 350 Gb of sequence data and 95 million to 130 million unique TCR beta sequences from some 170 million T cells were reported. An early release covering about 600 HLA-typed donors comprised about 290 gigabases of sequencing data and around 80 million unique TCR sequences. Of the 300 to 500 genotyped donors, 80% to 90% were placed in the genetic ancestry cluster associated with self-reported Caucasian donors. The study was designed to test whether signatures of past pathogen exposure could be identified by cataloging public T cell receptors. The T cell repertoires of under 750 subjects were profiled by immunosequencing and related to cytomegalovirus serostatus. Besides the first cohort of approximately 710 subjects, a separate validation cohort made up of 95 to 150 different subjects was used. To predict cytomegalovirus infection status, the study brought together high-throughput TCR immunosequencing, statistical association of individual TCRs with disease status, and machine learning. In a later analysis, previously published TCR beta repertoires from more than 500 donors were re-analyzed and high-resolution HLA genotyping was added so that TCR occurrence patterns could be studied. Rather than drawing on any new phenotypic data, the later analysis identified candidate immune exposures from TCR beta sequences and the way those sequences occurred across donors. An earlier analysis of roughly 600 of the donors used high-throughput TCR beta sequencing to judge whether each TCR beta V gene segment behaved as functional or pseudogenic. Donor age, sex, ethnicity and CMV serostatus were collected together with the repertoire data. In a later genetic analysis, genome-wide SNP genotypes for about three fifths of the roughly 670 donors were used, and that subset was treated as a discovery cohort. Every discovery cohort repertoire had been produced on one sequencing platform. Class I and class II HLA loci were covered by the typing at four-digit resolution. Typing coverage differed by locus: A, B, C, DRB1 and DQB1 were typed in about 629-640 donors, DQA1 in approximately 520, DPA1 in approximately 610, and DPB1 in approximately 450. Roughly 5 DR-DQ haplotypes were handled as single units for association and clustering, since linkage in the cohort was strong. Among 300 to 500 genotyped donors of the cohort, an average of roughly 230,000 unique TCR beta nucleotide sequences was sequenced per donor, of which about 20% were non-productive.

The library was obtained by the immunoSEQ multiplex PCR assay. A mixture of 60 forward primers for TCR Vbeta segments and 13 reverse primers for TCR Jbeta segments was used in the multiplex PCR. The CDR3 region of rearranged TCR beta genes was amplified from genomic DNA with a multiplex PCR assay. On the Illumina HiSeq System, the amplified TCR beta libraries were sequenced as 87-base-pair reads. From the authors' description of their analysis: Across the 500 to 700 repertoires, a later analysis counted tens of millions of unique TCR beta chains, some 11 million of which were shared by at least two donors. A nearest-neighbor algorithm error-corrected the raw reads and collapsed the reads into unique sequences, merging closely related sequences to remove PCR and sequencing errors. V, D and J gene segments were assigned by aligning CDR3 sequences to IMGT reference sequences. For a sequence to be retained, at least a six-nucleotide match to both a V gene segment and a J gene segment was required. A rearrangement was called productive if the CDR3 had no stop codons and remained in frame with V and J, and every other rearrangement was called non-productive. Following IMGT convention, CDR3 was defined as the stretch from the second conserved V-encoded cysteine up to the conserved J-encoded phenylalanine. The earlier analysis of about 610 of the donors excluded any sequence lacking an unambiguous match to a single V gene segment. In an earlier analysis of several hundred of the donors, V segments were called functional above 56.7% productive rearrangements and were called segregating when the between-donor standard deviation exceeded 5%. A statistical classification framework was developed to diagnose cytomegalovirus status using the catalog of TCR beta chain sequences. A later analysis assigned V and J genes by comparing TCR nucleotide sequences with IMGT/GENE-DB human TR gene sequences. A later analysis assigned CDR3 sequences and most-parsimonious VDJ recombination scenarios with the TCRdist pipeline. A later analysis defined each TCR beta chain by its CDR3 amino acid sequence plus V-gene family, and excluded reads lacking a unique V-gene family. To address suspected cross-contamination and a sequencing artifact, a later analysis removed a few hundred highly shared, low-generation-probability nucleotide sequences. In a later analysis, a clonal expansion index for each public chain was calculated from normalized within-repertoire ranks of inferred template counts. In a later analysis, generation probabilities were computed with a VDJ recombination model fitted to out-of-frame rearrangements, and the resulting probabilities were checked against IGoR. Hypergeometric tests were used in a later analysis to score TCR-TCR, TCR-HLA and TCR-CMV co-occurrence, with a repertoire-size bias correction applied to the TCR pairs. In a later analysis, false discovery rates were estimated by permuting HLA or CMV assignments 20 times. In a later analysis, co-occurring TCRs were grouped with DBSCAN, and TCRdist sequence similarity was added when clustering was performed within HLA-allele-positive subsets. Co-occurrence clustering excluded repertoires with fewer than 30,000 or more than 120,000 public chains, plus five with anomalous nucleotide sharing. TCRdb retrieved this table from immuneACCESS and kept in-frame rearrangements only. Not all clones are present; in checked studies, unresolved V genes account for under half, and no reason is known for the remainder. V and J calls and clone size follow that table, whereas D and trimming were derived from the DNA. The sample includes thousands of clones, with roughly half observed a single time. The top ten hold about 5.6% of the sample.

The investigation overall reported the following: A later analysis found that TCR association rates varied across HLA loci, with DRB1 alleles showing the most associated TCRs and HLA-C alleles the fewest. Over 15 rarely observed V segments, including chromosome 9 orphons, were excluded from the earlier analysis of 550 to 700 of the donors because counts were too low. According to a later analysis, most CMV-associated TCR beta chains appeared to be HLA-restricted, and the HLA associations seemed to be driven largely by CMV exposure. For the cohort, immune exposure information was limited to CMV serostatus. In vitro tests confirmed that three of the cytomegalovirus-associated TCR beta chains recognize cytomegalovirus antigens. Broadly in line with IMGT annotations, most TCR beta V segments showed up in productive rearrangements about 90% or about 30% of the time in an earlier analysis of several hundred of the donors. When HLA alleles, especially DR and DQ, strongly co-occurred, TCR associations were difficult to assign to individual alleles. Only TCR beta chains were sequenced in this cohort, and the absence of alpha or paired-chain data limited detectable features. A further reported finding was that TCR beta sequences accurately predicted the HLA-A and HLA-B alleles for most subjects in the first cohort. Because the 87-base-pair reads could not distinguish some IMGT-functional V segments, including TRBV6-2 and TRBV6-3, those segments were excluded. The study gave a list of about 170 TCR beta chains associated with cytomegalovirus. The classifier was reported to diagnose cytomegalovirus status with high specificity and sensitivity in both the original and validation cohorts. It was suggested by the authors that the approach could potentially be generalized to other disease states and immunological phenotypes. Because some donors lacked HLA typing at each locus, the association tests relied only on the typed subset. Across donors, most TCR sequences were observed very rarely, whereas some public TCRs were present in many individuals. Specific HLA alleles were associated with around 18,000 TCR beta sequences at a false discovery rate of 0.05 in a later analysis. Compared with equally common non-associated chains, HLA-associated TCR beta chains in a later analysis were more clonally expanded and had lower generation probabilities. Correlated functional status among segregating V segments might be attributable to linkage disequilibrium, but an unknown experimental factor could not be ruled out. In a later genetic analysis, a missense DCLRE1C variant was associated with V-gene and J-gene trimming of TCR beta chains, and the association was replicated in an independent cohort. According to a later genetic analysis, donors in an Asian-associated ancestry cluster had fewer N-insertions in productive TCRs than the approximately 650-donor mean. Roughly uniform sequencing depth across donors was assumed in presence/absence analyses, although this assumption may not hold. According to a later analysis, parvovirus B19, influenza, CMV and Epstein-Barr virus appeared linked to several top co-occurrence clusters. The sequencing pipeline was judged likely to have produced a cluster of highly shared sequence variants as a technical artifact.

Including cysteine and phenylalanine, the CDR3 has 12 amino acids. Only the CDR3 region is kept as DNA, spanning 36 bases read in frame from base 1. V was cut back by 8 bases and J by 0 bases, leaving a gap of 6 bases between them. CDR1 is given as MNHNY and CDR2 as SVGAGI, both from the germline V gene (reference sequence). This clone was observed a few times. Its antigen specificity is not known. Nothing much larger sits one base from this clone, and base qualities are not available. In total, 500 to 700 healthy bone marrow donors made up the cohort. At the time of sampling, every cohort member was nominally healthy, though immune exposures that went unrecorded were likely present. The donor was CMV seropositive and was included in the group of 300 or so seropositive cohort members. Each donor provided a peripheral blood sample, and peripheral blood mononuclear cells were used for TCR beta sequencing. The Qiagen DNeasy Blood Extraction Kit was used to extract genomic DNA from the blood cell samples.

The receptor was derived from a man aged 30-40 years in good health and CMV-seropositive. Sequencing was done on a sample of PBMCs. The rearranged segments are TRBV6-6 and TRBJ2-3; no D gene can be assigned with confidence. CDR3 reads: CASGASTDTQYF. The base sequence is TGTGCCAGCGGTGCGAGCACAGATACGCAGTATTTT.